These 16 T cell receptor beta chains share one sample of origin, sequenced in a study of blood T cell repertoires in COVID-19. Measured with immunoSEQ multiplex PCR; TCRdb has only the in-frame clones, and not every one. This table has 150,000 or so clones, approximately 80% appearing once. The sequenced sample was PBMCs or T cells enriched from blood (not recorded which). These receptor sequences come from a man aged 45-60 years who had recovered from COVID-19.

This chain uses TRBV12-3 or TRBV12-4 with TRBJ2-1; 7 nucleotides agree with TRBD1. The CDR3 sequence is 11 residues long. The ends lost 5 bases at V and 13 bases at J; junction bases unmatched: 5. The CDR3 DNA is TGTGCCAGCAGTGTGACAGGGCCCCAGTTCTTC. Translation: CASSVTGPQFF.

The chain joins TRBV5-1 to TRBJ1-6, with 11 bases aligning to TRBD1. CDR1 and CDR2 from the germline V gene are SGHRS and YFSETQ. CDR3 length: 16 residues. Trimming cost V 4 bases and J 7 bases; bases outside gene matches: 7. CDR3 nucleotide sequence: TGCGCCAGCAGCGATCGGGGACAGGGGGGGAATTCACCCCTCCACTTT. Protein sequence: CASSDRGQGGNSPLHF. The full variable domain, in which reference TRBV5-1 and TRBJ1-6 provide the parts outside the CDR3, is KAGVTQTPRYLIKTRGQQVTLSCSPISGHRSVSWYQQTPGQGLQFLFEYFSETQRNKGNFPGRFSGRQFSNSRSEMNVSTLELGDSALYLCASSDRGQGGNSPLHFGNGTRLTVT.

This sequence joins TRBV6-2 or TRBV6-3 and TRBJ2-1; possibly TRBD2 for D (6 bases). Germline CDR1 reads MNHEY; CDR2 reads SVGEGT. This CDR3 comprises 16 residues. Trimming pared 6 bases from V and 3 bases from J, leaving 18 bases between. CDR3 sequence reads: CASSPSSGEFYNEQFF. As DNA, the CDR3 is TGTGCCAGCAGCCCTTCGTCGGGAGAGTTCTACAATGAGCAGTTCTTC.

The gene calls are TRBV7-2 and TRBJ1-5, with 8 bases lining up with TRBD1. The germline CDR1 and CDR2 sequences are SGHTA and FQGNSA. The CDR3 consists of 17 residues. V lost 4 bases to trimming and J lost 0 bases; unmatched junction nucleotides: 8. The CDR3 reads CASSSGQGLYSNQPQHF. The CDR3 DNA is TGTGCCAGCAGCTCAGGACAGGGACTATATAGCAATCAGCCCCAGCATTTT.

The rearrangement uses TRBV27 and TRBJ2-4, with D possibly matching TRBD2 (7 bases). Looked up from germline, CDR1 is MNHEY and CDR2 is SMNVEV (reference sequence). The germline V and J ends were trimmed by 2 bases and 6 bases, with 14 bases remaining between them. This CDR3 has 15 amino acids. CDR3 DNA sequence: TGTGCCAGCAGTTTAAGAGAGGGGGGGTTAAACATTCAGTACTTC. It translates to CASSLREGGLNIQYF.

The V gene is TRBV29-1, the J gene TRBJ1-1; 9 bases match TRBD1. The CDR3 runs 13 residues. Germline CDR1 SQVTM, CDR2 ANQGSEA. The junction had 7 bases not matched to a gene; V was cut back by 7 bases and J by 4 bases. This CDR3 is CSAVRDRATEAFF. CDR3 DNA sequence: TGCAGCGCCGTCCGGGACAGGGCCACTGAAGCTTTCTTT.

This sequence joins TRBV5-4 and TRBJ2-3, with 8 nucleotides matching TRBD1. CDR1 and CDR2 (germline): SGHNT, YYREEE (reference sequence). Trimming took 3 bases from V and 0 from J; bases not matched to a gene: 6. This CDR3 region has 16 residues. The CDR3 sequence is CASSSQGDRSTDTQYF. CDR3 nucleotide sequence: TGTGCCAGCAGCTCCCAAGGGGACAGGAGCACAGATACGCAGTATTTT.

The chain links TRBV20-1 to TRBJ1-2, with D hard to call. The CDR3 totals 14 residues. V was cut by 3 bases and J by 0 bases, with 11 bases left in between. CDR1 is DFQATT, CDR2 SNEGSKA, per germline (reference sequence). The CDR3 sequence is CSASQYSTNYGYTF. The CDR3 DNA reads as TGCAGTGCTAGTCAGTACAGTACTAACTATGGCTACACCTTC.

The chain combines TRBV3-1 (or the pseudogene TRBV3-2) with TRBJ1-1; 7 bases are a match to TRBD1. The CDR3 consists of 16 residues. CDR1 is LGHDT and CDR2 is YNNKEL in the germline V gene (reference sequence). V was clipped by 4 bases and J by 1 base; unmatched bases: 9. The CDR3 loop reads CASSLYPGQQNTEAFF. The CDR3 DNA sequence: TGTGCCAGCAGCCTTTATCCGGGACAGCAGAACACTGAAGCTTTCTTT.

This chain links TRBV27 with TRBJ1-2; TRBD1 agrees at 7 bases. The trim removed 5 bases at V and 4 bases at J, leaving 16 bases unmatched. Per germline, CDR1 MNHEY and CDR2 SMNVEV (reference sequence). The CDR3 runs to 17 residues. CDR3 region: CASSSRPPGQTVYGYTF. The CDR3 DNA reads as TGTGCCAGCAGTAGCCGACCTCCGGGACAGACAGTCTATGGCTACACCTTC.

A single count supports this clone. The chain has TRBV5-5 and TRBJ1-1; D remains unclear. Germline V lookup: CDR1 SGHKS, CDR2 YYEKEE (reference sequence). The CDR3 runs 17 residues. V was trimmed by 0 bases and J by 5 bases, leaving 20 bases between them. CDR3 residues: CASSLVSRLGGGTEAFF. CDR3 sequence (DNA): TGTGCCAGCAGCTTGGTGTCCCGTTTGGGCGGAGGAACTGAAGCTTTCTTT.

The CDR3 DNA is TGTGCCATCAGCGAAAACGACAGGAGTTACTATGGCTACACCTTC. This codes for CAISENDRSYYGYTF. The rearrangement links TRBV10-3 to TRBJ1-2; D might be TRBD1 (6 bases). V gave up 6 bases and J gave up 3 bases, with 17 bases separating them. This CDR3 region has 15 residues. CDR1 and CDR2 from the germline V gene are ENHRY and SYGVKD.

The rearrangement joins TRBV6-5 to TRBJ2-1; D may be TRBD2 (5 bases). Trimming removed 5 bases at V and 15 bases at J, with 17 bases between. CDR3 length: 12 residues. The V gene's germline CDR1 is MNHEY and CDR2 SVGAGI. CDR3 in amino acids: CASSLIRGEWFF. DNA for the CDR3: TGTGCCAGCAGTCTCATCCGGGGTGAATGGTTCTTC.

There are a few counts of this clone. The J gene is TRBJ2-7, the V gene TRBV11-2, with D perhaps matching TRBD1 (6 bases). The CDR3 runs 16 residues. Trimming cost V 2 bases and J 2 bases, with 16 bases left between them. Germline assignment: CDR1 SGHAT and CDR2 FQNNGV. CDR3 DNA sequence: TGTGCCAGCAGCTTACAAGGCGACAGGCGTACCTACGAGCAGTACTTC. It is translated as CASSLQGDRRTYEQYF.

The chain uses TRBV9 and TRBJ1-2, with 11 bases aligning to TRBD1. The CDR3 is made up of 21 amino acids. Trimming cost V 2 bases and J 2 bases; bases outside gene matches: 20. CDR1 is SGDLS, CDR2 YYNGEE, per germline. The CDR3 sequence: CASSVLPGTGGSNPVNYGYTF. In DNA form, the CDR3 reads TGTGCCAGCAGCGTTTTACCCGGGACAGGGGGATCGAACCCCGTAAACTATGGCTACACCTTC.

This chain uses TRBV19 with TRBJ2-2, with D perhaps TRBD2 (5 bases). Trimming cost V 5 bases and J 6 bases, with 22 bases left between them. The germline V gene has CDR1 LNHDA and CDR2 SQIVND (reference sequence). CDR3 size: 17 residues. CDR3 nucleotide sequence: TGTGCCAGTAGTCCGCGTATGACCGGGAATAGGCCCGGGGAGCTGTTTTTT. Its translation: CASSPRMTGNRPGELFF. The whole variable domain, filled in from reference TRBV19 and TRBJ2-2, reads DGGITQSPKYLFRKEGQNVTLSCEQNLNHDAMYWYRQDPGQGLRLIYYSQIVNDFQKGDIAEGYSVSREKKESFPLTVTSAQKNPTAFYLCASSPRMTGNRPGELFFGEGSRLTVL.